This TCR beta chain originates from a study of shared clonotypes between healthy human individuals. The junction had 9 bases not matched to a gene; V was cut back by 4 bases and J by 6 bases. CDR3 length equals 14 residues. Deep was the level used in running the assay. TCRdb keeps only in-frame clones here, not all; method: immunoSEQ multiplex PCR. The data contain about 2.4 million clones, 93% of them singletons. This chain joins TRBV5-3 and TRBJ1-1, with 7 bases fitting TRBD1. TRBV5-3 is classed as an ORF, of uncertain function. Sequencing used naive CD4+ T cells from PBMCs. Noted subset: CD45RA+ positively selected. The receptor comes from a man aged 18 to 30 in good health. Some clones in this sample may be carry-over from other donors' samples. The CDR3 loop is CARSQRQGHSEAFF. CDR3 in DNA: TGTGCCAGAAGCCAGCGACAGGGCCACTCTGAAGCTTTCTTT.